The present T cell receptor (beta chain) was sequenced within a study of CD8 T cells in ankylosing spondylitis. One entry per CDR3 protein, called by TCRdb with MiXCR from the 5' RACE reads. This sample has some 250,000 distinct CDR3 sequences; around 25% occur once, and the top ten carry 0.5% to 0.65%. J was trimmed by 5 bases and V by 5 bases; bases with no gene match: 9. This CDR3 comprises 15 residues. Turning to this clonotype: No antigen is known for it.

Overall study results and limits: Several of the motif variants were reported before in synovial fluid and blood from reactive arthritis.

The rearrangement links TRBV12-3 or TRBV12-4 to TRBJ2-3; the match to TRBD2 covers 8 bases. The clonotype was recovered from a male donor with ankylosing spondylitis or in good health (not recorded which). The specimen sequenced was blood, either unsorted or a sorted T cell fraction (not recorded which). The CDR3 nucleotides read TGTGCCAGCAGTGCCCAACGGGGGGGCAGAGATACGCAGTATTTT. Its translation is CASSAQRGGRDTQYF.